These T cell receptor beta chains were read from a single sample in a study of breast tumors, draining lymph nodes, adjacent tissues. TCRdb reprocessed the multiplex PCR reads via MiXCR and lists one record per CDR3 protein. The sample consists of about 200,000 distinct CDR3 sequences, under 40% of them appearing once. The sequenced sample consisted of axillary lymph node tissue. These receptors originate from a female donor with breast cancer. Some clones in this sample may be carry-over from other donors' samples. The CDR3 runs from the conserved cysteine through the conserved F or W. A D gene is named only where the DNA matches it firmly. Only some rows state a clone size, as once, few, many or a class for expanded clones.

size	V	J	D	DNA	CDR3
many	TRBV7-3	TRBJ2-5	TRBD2	TGTGCTCGGGGGGGGCAAGAGACCCAGTACTTC	CARGGQETQYF
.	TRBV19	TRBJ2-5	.	TGTGCCAGTAGTCTGTGGACAGCGACCTGGGAGACCCAGTACTTC	CASSLWTATWETQYF
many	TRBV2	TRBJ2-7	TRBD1	TGTGCCAGTTACCGGGACAGAGGCTACGAGCAGTACTTC	CASYRDRGYEQYF
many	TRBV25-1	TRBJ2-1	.	TGTGCCAGCAGTACGACAGTCGGGGAGCAGTTCTTC	CASSTTVGEQFF
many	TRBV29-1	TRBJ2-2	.	TGCAGCGTTCGTGGGACCTTGGCCGGGGAGCTGTTTTTT	CSVRGTLAGELFF
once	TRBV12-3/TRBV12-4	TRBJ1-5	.	TGTGCCAGCAGTTTCCGTGGGGGCTCGGCAGGGTCAGGGGAGACCCAGCATTTT	CASSFRGGSAGSGETQHF
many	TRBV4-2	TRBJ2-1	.	TGTGCCAGCAGCCAAGACGTAGGGGGAGGAAGGAATGAGCAGTTCTTC	CASSQDVGGGRNEQFF
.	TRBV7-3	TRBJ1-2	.	TGTGCCAGCAGTCCCAGGGACTATGGCTACACCTTC	CASSPRDYGYTF
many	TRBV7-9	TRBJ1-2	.	TGTGCCAGCAGGTTCAACAATAACTATGGCTACACCTTC	CASRFNNNYGYTF
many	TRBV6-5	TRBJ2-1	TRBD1	TGTGCCAGCAGCGGGACAGGGGAAAGCTCCTACAATGAGCAGTTCTTC	CASSGTGESSYNEQFF
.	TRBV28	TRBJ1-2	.	TGTGCCAGCAGTCCCGGTGGGGGCAGGGCTAACTATGGCTACACCTTC	CASSPGGGRANYGYTF
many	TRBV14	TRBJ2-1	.	TGTGCCAGCAGCCAAGCGTTACTTCGGGGTAGGGAGTTCTTC	CASSQALLRGREFF
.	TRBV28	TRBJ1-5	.	TGTGCCAGCGGACCAGGAAATCAGCCCCAGCATTTT	CASGPGNQPQHF
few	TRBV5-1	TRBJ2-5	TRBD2	TGCGCCAGCAGCTTGGGACTAGCGTCAGACACCCAGTACTTC	CASSLGLASDTQYF
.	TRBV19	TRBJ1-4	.	TGTGCCAGTAGTATCCGATCAGGGGAAAAACTGTTTTTT	CASSIRSGEKLFF
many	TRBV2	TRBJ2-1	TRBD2	TGTGCCAGCAGCTTTGGGACTAGGCAGCTGGAGCAGTTCTTC	CASSFGTRQLEQFF
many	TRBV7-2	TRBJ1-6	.	TGTGCCAGCAGCTTCGCAGGGACAAATTCACCCCTCCACTTT	CASSFAGTNSPLHF
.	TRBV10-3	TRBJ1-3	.	TGTGACATCAGCCCCTCTCGACGAAGCTCTGGAAACATTATATATTTT	CDISPSRRSSGNIIYF
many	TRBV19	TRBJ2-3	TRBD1	TGTGCCAGTAGGAGACAGGGAAGCACAGATACGCAGTATTTT	CASRRQGSTDTQYF
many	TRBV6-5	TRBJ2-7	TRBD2	TGTGCCAGCAGTTACGGCGCTAGCGGTTCCTACGAGCAGTACTTC	CASSYGASGSYEQYF
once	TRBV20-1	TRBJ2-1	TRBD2	TGCAGTGCTAGGCCTATAGCGGGAGGGATCGATGAGCAGTTCTTC	CSARPIAGGIDEQFF
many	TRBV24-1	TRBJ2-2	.	TGTGCCACCAGTGATTCTCTCGGTTTCACCGGGGAGCTGTTTTTT	CATSDSLGFTGELFF
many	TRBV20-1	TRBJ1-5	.	TGCAGTGCTAGAGTGGGGGGGCAGCCCCAGCATTTT	CSARVGGQPQHF
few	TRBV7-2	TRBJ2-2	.	TGTGCCAGCAGATCGGACGGAAGGAGCACCGGGGAGCTGTTTTTT	CASRSDGRSTGELFF
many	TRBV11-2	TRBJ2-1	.	TGTGCCAGCAGCTTAGTTCGGGGGCCCCTGCACAATGAGCAGTTCTTC	CASSLVRGPLHNEQFF
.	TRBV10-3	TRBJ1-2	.	TGTGCCATCAGTGTGGGACTCGGGGGATGGGGATATGGCTACACCTTC	CAISVGLGGWGYGYTF
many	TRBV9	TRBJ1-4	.	TGTGCCAGCAGCGTTTCAGCCGCAACTAATGAAAAACTGTTTTTT	CASSVSAATNEKLFF
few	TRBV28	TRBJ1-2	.	TGTGCCAGCAGTTCGCAGAATACAAACTATGGCTACACCTTC	CASSSQNTNYGYTF
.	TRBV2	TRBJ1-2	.	TGTGCCAGCAAGTCAGGGTTTTCGAGGGGCTACACCTTC	CASKSGFSRGYTF
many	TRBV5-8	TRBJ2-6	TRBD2	TGTGCCAGCAGCCGGGGGGAAGTCGGGGCCAACGTCCTGACTTTC	CASSRGEVGANVLTF
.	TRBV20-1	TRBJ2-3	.	TGCAGTGCTAGTGGTCGGACTACCAACACAGATACGCAGTATTTT	CSASGRTTNTDTQYF
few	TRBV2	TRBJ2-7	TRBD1	TGTGCCGGGATGGGACAGGGATCCTACGAGCAGTACTTC	CAGMGQGSYEQYF
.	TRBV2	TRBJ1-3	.	.	CASSERVVTEAFFGQGTIYF
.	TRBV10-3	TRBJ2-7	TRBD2	TGTGCGACTAGCGGGGGTCCCTACGAGCAGTACTTC	CATSGGPYEQYF
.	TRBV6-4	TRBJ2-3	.	TGTGCCAGCAGTGGAACCGGCCTCAGCCCCACAGATACGCAGTATTTT	CASSGTGLSPTDTQYF
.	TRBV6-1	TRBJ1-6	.	TGTGCCAGCAGACCCTGGGGGAGACAGGATAATTCACCCCTCCACTTT	CASRPWGRQDNSPLHF
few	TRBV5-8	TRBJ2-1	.	TGTGCCAGCCTATTTGAGCATCTCAATGAGCAGTTCTTC	CASLFEHLNEQFF
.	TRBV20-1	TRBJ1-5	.	TGCAGTGCTAGGCGCGTGGTGACAGGCTCGAAGTATAGTCAGCCCCAGCATTTT	CSARRVVTGSKYSQPQHF
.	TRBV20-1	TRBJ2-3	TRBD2	TGCAGTGTGAGGTTCCTAGCGGGAGGCAACACAGATACGCAGTATTTT	CSVRFLAGGNTDTQYF
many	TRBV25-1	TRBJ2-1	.	TGTGCCAGCAGTGATCGGTTCTCAAACAATGAGCAGTTCTTC	CASSDRFSNNEQFF
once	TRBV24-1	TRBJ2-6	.	TGTGCCACCAGTGGGTCGGGGGCAACCGGGGCCAACGTCCTGACTTTC	CATSGSGATGANVLTF
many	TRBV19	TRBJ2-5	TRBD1	TGTGCCAGTAGTATAGGAGACAGGGGGGAGACCCAGTGCTTC	CASSIGDRGETQCF